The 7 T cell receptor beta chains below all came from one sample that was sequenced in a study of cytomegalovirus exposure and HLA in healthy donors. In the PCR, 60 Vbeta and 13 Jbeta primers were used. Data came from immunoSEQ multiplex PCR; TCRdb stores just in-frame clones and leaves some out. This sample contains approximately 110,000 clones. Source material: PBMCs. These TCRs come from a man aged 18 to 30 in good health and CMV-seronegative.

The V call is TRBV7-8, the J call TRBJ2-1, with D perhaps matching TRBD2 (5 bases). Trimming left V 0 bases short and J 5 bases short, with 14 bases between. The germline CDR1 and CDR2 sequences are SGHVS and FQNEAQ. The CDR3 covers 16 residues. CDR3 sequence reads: CASSLAGVALNNEQFF. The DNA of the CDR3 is TGTGCCAGCAGCTTAGCGGGAGTAGCCCTTAACAATGAGCAGTTCTTC.

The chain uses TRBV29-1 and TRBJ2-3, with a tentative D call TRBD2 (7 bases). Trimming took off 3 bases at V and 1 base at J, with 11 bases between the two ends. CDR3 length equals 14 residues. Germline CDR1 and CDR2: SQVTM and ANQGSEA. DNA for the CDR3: TGCAGCGTTGATGGGGGGGCAGGCACAGATACGCAGTATTTT. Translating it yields CSVDGGAGTDTQYF.

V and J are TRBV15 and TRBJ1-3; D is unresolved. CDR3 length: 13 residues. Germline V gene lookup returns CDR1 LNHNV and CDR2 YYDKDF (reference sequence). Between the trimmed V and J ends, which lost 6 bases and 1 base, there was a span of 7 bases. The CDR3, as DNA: TGTGCCACCAGGGCCTTATCTGGAAACACCATATATTTT. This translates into CATRALSGNTIYF.

CDR3 bases: TGTGCCAGTAGTATAGGGACTAGCGGGACTCACAATGAGCAGTTCTTC. Translating it yields CASSIGTSGTHNEQFF. This chain links TRBV19 with TRBJ2-1; 12 bases agree with TRBD2. The CDR3 contains 16 residues. Germline loops: CDR1 LNHDA, CDR2 SQIVND (reference sequence). Trimming removed 1 base from V and 5 bases from J; junction bases left unmatched: 3.

The chain's CDR3 is CASVFRGEGNQPQHF. The CDR3 DNA sequence: TGTGCCAGCGTCTTCCGGGGGGAAGGCAATCAGCCCCAGCATTTT. This chain connects TRBV19 to TRBJ1-5, with D possibly TRBD1 on 5 matching bases. The germline V and J ends were trimmed by 9 bases and 2 bases, with 17 bases remaining between them. CDR3 length: 15 residues. The germline V gene encodes CDR1 LNHDA and CDR2 SQIVND (reference sequence).

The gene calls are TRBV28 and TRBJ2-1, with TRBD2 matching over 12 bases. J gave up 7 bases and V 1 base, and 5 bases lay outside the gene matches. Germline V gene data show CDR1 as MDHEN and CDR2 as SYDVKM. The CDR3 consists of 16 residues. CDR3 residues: CASSLLLAGGSNEQFF. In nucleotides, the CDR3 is TGTGCCAGCAGTTTATTACTAGCGGGAGGAAGTAATGAGCAGTTCTTC.

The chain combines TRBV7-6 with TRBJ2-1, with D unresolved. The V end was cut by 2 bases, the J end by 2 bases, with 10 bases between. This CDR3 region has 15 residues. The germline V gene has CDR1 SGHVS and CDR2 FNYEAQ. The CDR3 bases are TGTGCCAGCAGCTTACAACGTAGTCCCTACAATGAGCAGTTCTTC. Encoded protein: CASSLQRSPYNEQFF.